The clone carrying this TCR beta chain was detected only a few times. Its antigen is as yet unknown. TCRdb fed the 5' RACE reads into MiXCR, producing one record per CDR3 protein. The sample records some 500,000 distinct CDR3 sequences, roughly 9.5% being singletons. V lost 3 bases, J lost 4 bases, and 7 bases lay in between. The CDR3 has 12 amino acids. Germline CDR1 is SEHNR and CDR2 is FQNEAQ (reference sequence). This record belongs to a study of identical twins. Study-wide results and caveats: Cord blood's abundant beta clonotypes had fewer insertions, unlike memory repertoires. Researchers reported weaker excess twin sharing in beta out-of-frame sequences. Partly confounded zero-insertion analyses could result from invariant MAIT and iNKT cells.

These records were also assigned to another study, of yellow fever vaccine responses in identical twins. That publication notes: Reports say the vaccine T cell response in twins looked partly convergent and partly personalized.

The genes are TRBV7-9 and TRBJ2-7, with unresolved D. The sequenced sample was PBMCs. This TCR was recovered from a woman aged 18-30 years in good health. The CDR3 nucleotides are TGTGCCAGCAGCTTCGTACGGTACGAGCAGTACTTC. Its protein is CASSFVRYEQYF.